The T cell receptor (beta chain) described here comes from a study of blood T cell repertoires in COVID-19. About the research overall: COVID-19 samples collected from the United States, Italy and Spain covered acute and convalescent phases. T cells, B-cell-depleted T cells, or PBMCs provided the cDNA or gDNA that served as material.

Germline V gene data show CDR1 as SGHKS and CDR2 as YYEKEE (reference sequence). Trimming shortened V by 3 bases and J by 0 bases, and 9 bases separated the two germline ends. The CDR3 has 14 amino acids. In the original analysis: The authors estimated nucleated cell counts from reference gene primer amplification. The data were produced by immunoSEQ multiplex PCR, yet TCRdb's version contains in-frame clones alone and is incomplete. Clone size and V and J calls were adopted from that table, with D and trimming inferred from the DNA. The data show 80,000 or so clones, 75% to 85% seen once. Sequencing was done on a sample of peripheral blood. J is TRBJ2-5 and V is TRBV5-5; tentative D call: TRBD1 (6 bases). The source of this sequence is a woman in her 70s with acute or convalescent COVID-19. The CDR3, as DNA: TGTGCCAGCAGCTGGGGGCCGTACCAAGAGACCCAGTACTTC. Its translation: CASSWGPYQETQYF.